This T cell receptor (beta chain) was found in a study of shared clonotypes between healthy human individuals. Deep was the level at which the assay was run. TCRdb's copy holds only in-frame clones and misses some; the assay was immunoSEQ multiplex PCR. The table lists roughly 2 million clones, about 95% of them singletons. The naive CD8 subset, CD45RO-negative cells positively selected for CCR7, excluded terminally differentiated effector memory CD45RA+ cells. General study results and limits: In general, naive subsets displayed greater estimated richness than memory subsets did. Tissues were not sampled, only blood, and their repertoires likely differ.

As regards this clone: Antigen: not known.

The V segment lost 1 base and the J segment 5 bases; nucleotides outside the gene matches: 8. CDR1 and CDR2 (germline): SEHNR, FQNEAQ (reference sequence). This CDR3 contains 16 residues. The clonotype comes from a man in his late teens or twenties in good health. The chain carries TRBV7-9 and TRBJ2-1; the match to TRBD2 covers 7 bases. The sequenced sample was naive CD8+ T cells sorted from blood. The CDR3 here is CASSLVSGRLDNEQFF. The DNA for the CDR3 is TGTGCCAGCAGCTTAGTATCCGGGAGGCTGGACAATGAGCAGTTCTTC.